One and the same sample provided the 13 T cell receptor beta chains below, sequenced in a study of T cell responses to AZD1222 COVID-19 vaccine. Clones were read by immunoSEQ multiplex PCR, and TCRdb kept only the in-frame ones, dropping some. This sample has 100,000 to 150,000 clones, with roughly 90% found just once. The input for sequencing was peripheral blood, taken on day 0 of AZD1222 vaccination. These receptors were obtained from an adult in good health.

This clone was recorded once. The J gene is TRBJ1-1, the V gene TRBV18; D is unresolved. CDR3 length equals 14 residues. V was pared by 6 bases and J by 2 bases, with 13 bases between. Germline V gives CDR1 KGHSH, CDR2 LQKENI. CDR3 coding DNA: TGTGCCAGCTCCCCCGGATCGCAAAACACTGAAGCTTTCTTT. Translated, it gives CASSPGSQNTEAFF.

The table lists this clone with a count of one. Here the CDR3 reads CSAGTGSSYNEQFF. The CDR3 bases are TGCAGCGCCGGGACGGGGAGCTCCTACAATGAGCAGTTCTTC. V is TRBV29-1 and J is TRBJ2-1; D could derive from TRBD1 or TRBD2 (5 bases each). Germline loops: CDR1 SQVTM, CDR2 ANQGSEA. V gave up 7 bases and J gave up 0 bases, with 13 bases separating them. This CDR3 spans 14 amino acids.

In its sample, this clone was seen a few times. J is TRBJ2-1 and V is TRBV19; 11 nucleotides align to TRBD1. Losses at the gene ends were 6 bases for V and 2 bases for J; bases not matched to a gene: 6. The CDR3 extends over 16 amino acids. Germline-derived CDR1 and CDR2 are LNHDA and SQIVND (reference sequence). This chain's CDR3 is CASRNPDRGPYNEQFF. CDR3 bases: TGTGCCAGTAGAAACCCGGACAGGGGGCCCTACAATGAGCAGTTCTTC.

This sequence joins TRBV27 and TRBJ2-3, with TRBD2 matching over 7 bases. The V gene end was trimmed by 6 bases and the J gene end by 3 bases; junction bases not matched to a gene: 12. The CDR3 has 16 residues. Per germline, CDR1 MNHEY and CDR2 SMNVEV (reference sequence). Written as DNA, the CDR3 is TGTGCCAGCAGCCCCCGGAGCGGGGTTAGAACAGATACGCAGTATTTT. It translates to CASSPRSGVRTDTQYF.

The CDR3 bases are TGCGCCAGCAGCTTTAGTCCTAGCGGGAGCAAGCTCAGCGAGCAGTACTTC. It translates to CASSFSPSGSKLSEQYF. V and J are TRBV5-1 and TRBJ2-7; 10 bases agree with TRBD2. Germline assignment: CDR1 SGHRS and CDR2 YFSETQ. The CDR3 loop spans 17 amino acids. J was trimmed by 6 bases and V by 2 bases; bases with no gene match: 14.

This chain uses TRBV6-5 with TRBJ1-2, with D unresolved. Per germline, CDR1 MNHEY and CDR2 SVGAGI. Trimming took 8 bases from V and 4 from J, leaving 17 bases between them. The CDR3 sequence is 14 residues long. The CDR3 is CASHWEGEAYGYTF. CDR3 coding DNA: TGTGCCAGCCATTGGGAGGGAGAGGCCTATGGCTACACCTTC.

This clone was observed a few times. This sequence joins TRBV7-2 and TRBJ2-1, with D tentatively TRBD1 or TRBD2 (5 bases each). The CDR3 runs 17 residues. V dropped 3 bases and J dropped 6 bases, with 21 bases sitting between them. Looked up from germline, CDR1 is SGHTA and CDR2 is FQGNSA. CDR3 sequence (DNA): TGTGCCAGCAGCTTCGGGGCCGTTAATCCCGATTCCAATGAGCAGTTCTTC. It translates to CASSFGAVNPDSNEQFF.

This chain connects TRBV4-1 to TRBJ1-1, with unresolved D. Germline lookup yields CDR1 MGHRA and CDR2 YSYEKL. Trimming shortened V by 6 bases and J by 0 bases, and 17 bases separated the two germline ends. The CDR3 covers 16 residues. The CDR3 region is CASRRGRGGMNTEAFF. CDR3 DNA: TGCGCCAGCAGACGGGGTCGAGGAGGGATGAACACTGAAGCTTTCTTT.

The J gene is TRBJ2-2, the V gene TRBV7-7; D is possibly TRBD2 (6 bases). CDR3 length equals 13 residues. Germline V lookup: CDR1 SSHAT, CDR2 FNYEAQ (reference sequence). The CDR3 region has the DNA TGTGCTACCAGGAGGGCGGAAACCGGGGAGCTGTTTTTT. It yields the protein CATRRAETGELFF.

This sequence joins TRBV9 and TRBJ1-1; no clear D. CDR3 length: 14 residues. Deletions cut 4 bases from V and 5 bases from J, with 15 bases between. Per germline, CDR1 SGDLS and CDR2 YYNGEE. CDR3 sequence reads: CASSSGPLGTEAFF. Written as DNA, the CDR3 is TGTGCCAGCAGCTCGGGCCCTCTTGGGACTGAAGCTTTCTTT. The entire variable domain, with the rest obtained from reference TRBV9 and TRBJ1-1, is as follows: DSGVTQTPKHLITATGQRVTLRCSPRSGDLSVYWYQQSLDQGLQFLIQYYNGEERAKGNILERFSAQQFPDLHSELNLSSLELGDSALYFCASSSGPLGTEAFFGQGTRLTVV.

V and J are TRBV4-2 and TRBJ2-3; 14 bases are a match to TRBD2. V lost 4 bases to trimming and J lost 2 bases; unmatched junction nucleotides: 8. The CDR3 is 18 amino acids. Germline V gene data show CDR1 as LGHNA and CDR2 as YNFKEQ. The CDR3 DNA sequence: TGTGCCAGCAGCCTACTGGGACTAGCGGGGGCCGACACAGATACGCAGTATTTT. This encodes CASSLLGLAGADTDTQYF.

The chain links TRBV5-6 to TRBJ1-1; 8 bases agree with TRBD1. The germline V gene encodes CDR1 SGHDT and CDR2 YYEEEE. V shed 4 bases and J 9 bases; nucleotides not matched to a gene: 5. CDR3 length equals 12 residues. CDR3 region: CASSPGQGQAFF. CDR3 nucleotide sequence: TGTGCCAGCAGCCCTGGACAGGGTCAAGCTTTCTTT.

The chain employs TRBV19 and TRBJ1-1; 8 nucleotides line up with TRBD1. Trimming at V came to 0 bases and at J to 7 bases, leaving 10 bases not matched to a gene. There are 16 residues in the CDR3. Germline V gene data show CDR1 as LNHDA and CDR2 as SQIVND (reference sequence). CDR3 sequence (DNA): TGTGCCAGTAGTATAGATCGGGACAGGAAATCGGGTGAAGCTTTCTTT. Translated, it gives CASSIDRDRKSGEAFF.